One TCR beta chain is described in this entry. There is no known antigen for this receptor. Base qualities were left out, and no much larger clone turns up one base away. This entry is derived from a study of blood T cell repertoires in COVID-19 (dated by TCRdb to about 2020). A note on the overall study: Samples covering the acute and convalescent phases of COVID-19 were provided by collaborators in the United States, Italy and Spain. Where available, HLA class I and class II types were taken from metadata supplied by the sample provider and were not determined by assay-based typing. The repertoires were released in a freely available public database intended as a resource for research on the immune response to SARS-CoV-2. Deeply sampled blood TCRbeta repertoires from subjects exposed to, actively infected with, or recovered from COVID-19 were included in the dataset. The material from the prospective study consisted of cDNA or gDNA derived from T cells, B-cell-depleted T cells, or PBMCs. The sample metadata nearly always contained a de-identified subject ID, COVID-19 status, age in years and sex. The samples were drawn from two sources: the first 160 participants of the ongoing ImmuneRACE study, and 1,000 to 1,500 subjects contributed by 6 global collaborators. Points the paper makes about the study in general: How much clinical and demographic metadata was included differed by source and by participant, and the metadata was provided uncurated.

Collaborating institutions collected whole blood in K2EDTA tubes following their own protocols. For TCRbeta analysis, collaborator samples were shipped as frozen whole blood, as isolated PBMCs, or as DNA extracted from either sample type. The V and J ends are trimmed by 4 bases and 6 bases, leaving 10 bases between them. The germline V gene (reference sequence) supplies CDR1 GTSNPN and CDR2 SVGIG. The CDR3, from cysteine to phenylalanine, totals 13 residues. CDR3 DNA only is kept here, 39 bases in frame from base 1. The immunoSEQ Assay, a bias-controlled multiplex PCR, was used to amplify TCRbeta CDR3 regions from genomic DNA. Under the source paper's analysis protocol: The number of nucleated cells in each sample was estimated by amplification of reference gene primers within the assay. To quantify the absolute abundance of each unique TCRbeta CDR3 rearrangement, sequence reads were collapsed and filtered. For each sample, productive Simpson clonality was calculated as the square root of Simpson's diversity index over productive rearrangements. Not all clones reach the TCRdb copy of this immuneACCESS table, which keeps in-frame sequences only. Checked studies attribute under half of the gap to unresolved V genes and leave the rest unexplained. Clonal size and the V and J genes are those of that table, whereas D and trimming came from the DNA. The sample table shows more than 200,000 clones, and about 90% are seen once. Together, the top ten hold around 2.9% of the sample.

The TCR was taken from a woman aged 60-70 years with acute or convalescent COVID-19. Sequencing was done on a sample of peripheral blood. The chain couples TRBV30 to TRBJ1-6; the D gene cannot be named for sure. The CDR3: CAWNPGGNSPLHF. The DNA is TGTGCCTGGAACCCCGGCGGTAATTCACCCCTCCACTTT.